One and the same sample provided the 15 T cell receptor beta chains below, sequenced in a study of blood T cell repertoires in COVID-19. Clones were read by immunoSEQ multiplex PCR, and TCRdb kept only the in-frame ones, dropping some. The table shows about 140,000 clones, with over 70% occurring only once. Sequencing was done on a sample of PBMCs or T cells enriched from blood (not recorded which). These receptors came from a man between 60 and 75 years old who had recovered from COVID-19.

The chain uses TRBV9 and TRBJ2-2; 14 bases align to TRBD2. J gave up 4 bases and V 5 bases, and 4 bases lay outside the gene matches. The CDR3 contains 16 residues. CDR1 and CDR2 (germline): SGDLS, YYNGEE. CDR3 coding DNA: TGTGCCAGCAGGGGACTAGCGGGAGAAGGCACCGGGGAGCTGTTTTTT. Translating gives CASRGLAGEGTGELFF.

This sequence joins TRBV6-5 and TRBJ1-4; tentative D call: TRBD1 (6 bases). Germline CDR1 reads MNHEY; CDR2 reads SVGAGI. With 2 bases removed from V and 4 bases from J, the gap between germline ends came to 14 bases. This CDR3 has 16 residues. CDR3 in amino acids: CASSYGGRGSNEKLFF. The CDR3 DNA is TGTGCCAGCAGTTACGGTGGCAGGGGAAGTAATGAAAAACTGTTTTTT.

The chain combines TRBV6-1 with TRBJ2-7, with 8 bases fitting TRBD1. The V segment lost 2 bases and the J segment 7 bases; nucleotides outside the gene matches: 13. Germline assignment: CDR1 MNHNS and CDR2 SASEGT. This CDR3 is built from 16 residues. CDR3 sequence (DNA): TGTGCCAGCAGTGAATACGGGCAGGGGGCAAAGCGAGAGCAGTACTTC. Protein sequence: CASSEYGQGAKREQYF.

This chain uses TRBV7-9 with TRBJ2-7, with a tentative D call TRBD2 (5 bases). Trimming stripped 5 bases from V and 4 bases from J, with 15 bases between. Germline loops: CDR1 SEHNR, CDR2 FQNEAQ (reference sequence). The CDR3 is 14 residues long. For the CDR3, the DNA is TGTGCCAGCAGCGTCCCGGGGTATGGGTACGAGCAGTACTTC. Translating gives CASSVPGYGYEQYF.

The chain uses TRBV2 and TRBJ2-7, with D uncertain. CDR3 size: 11 residues. Deletions cut 5 bases from V and 0 bases from J, with 2 bases between. Germline V gives CDR1 SNHLY, CDR2 FYNNEI. The CDR3 region is CASSYSYEQYF. CDR3 coding DNA: TGTGCCAGCAGTTACTCCTACGAGCAGTACTTC.

The chain joins TRBV7-9 to TRBJ2-6; maybe TRBD2 (5 bases). The CDR3 is made up of 16 amino acids. The germline V gene encodes CDR1 SEHNR and CDR2 FQNEAQ (reference sequence). Trimming shortened V by 1 base and J by 3 bases, and 10 bases separated the two germline ends. Here the CDR3 DNA reads TGTGCCAGCAGCTTAGGGGCCGGGAATGGGGCCAACGTCCTGACTTTC. As protein: CASSLGAGNGANVLTF. Drawing the rest from reference TRBV7-9 and TRBJ2-6, the complete variable domain is DTGVSQNPRHKITKRGQNVTFRCDPISEHNRLYWYRQTLGQGPEFLTYFQNEAQLEKSRLLSDRFSAERPKGSFSTLEIQRTEQGDSAMYLCASSLGAGNGANVLTFGAGSRLTVL.

This clone was seen a few times. The chain joins TRBV5-6 to TRBJ1-4, with D tentatively TRBD1 (5 bases). Germline V CDR1 and CDR2: SGHDT, YYEEEE. The CDR3 is 14 amino acids. V was shortened by 1 base and J by 8 bases, with 12 bases between the two germline ends. CDR3 coding DNA: TGTGCCAGCAGCTTGATGGCAGGGAACGAAAAACTGTTTTTT. As protein: CASSLMAGNEKLFF.

The chain recombines TRBV28 with TRBJ1-6; TRBD1 agrees at 7 bases. CDR3 length equals 13 residues. Germline loops: CDR1 MDHEN, CDR2 SYDVKM. The ends lost 10 bases at V and 10 bases at J; junction bases unmatched: 10. The CDR3 reads CAIHRGVGSPLHF. The CDR3 DNA reads as TGTGCCATACACAGGGGAGTAGGGTCACCCCTCCACTTT.

The chain uses TRBV30 and TRBJ1-1; no firm D call. The germline gives CDR1 GTSNPN, CDR2 SVGIG (reference sequence). V lost 4 bases and J 1 base, leaving 7 bases between the germline ends. This CDR3 is 12 amino acids long. The DNA of the CDR3 is TGTGCCTGGAAGGCAGGGAACACTGAAGCTTTCTTT. Protein sequence: CAWKAGNTEAFF.

Details on this clone: This CDR3 is also generated by other DNA sequences in the sample. J is TRBJ1-3 and V is TRBV5-1; D uncertain. The germline V and J ends were trimmed by 0 bases and 3 bases, with 7 bases remaining between them. CDR1 and CDR2 (germline): SGHRS, YFSETQ. The CDR3 length is 14 residues. Here the CDR3 DNA reads TGCGCCAGCAGCTTGGCGGGTAGTGGAAACACCATATATTTT. As protein: CASSLAGSGNTIYF.

The chain has TRBV27 and TRBJ1-6; D is undetermined. Germline V gives CDR1 MNHEY, CDR2 SMNVEV (reference sequence). The CDR3 runs to 13 residues. The V and J ends lost 3 bases and 8 bases respectively, with 8 bases between them. CDR3 coding DNA: TGTGCCAGCAGTTTGGAGGAATATTCACCCCTCCACTTT. Protein product: CASSLEEYSPLHF.

This sequence joins TRBV18 and TRBJ1-3; 8 nucleotides align to TRBD1. CDR3 length: 15 residues. With V trimmed by 5 bases and J by 0 bases, 3 bases remained unmatched. In germline, CDR1 is KGHSH, CDR2 LQKENI. CDR3 bases: TGTGCCAGCTCATCGGGGACAGGCTCTGGAAACACCATATATTTT. Protein sequence: CASSSGTGSGNTIYF. Supplemented by reference TRBV18 and TRBJ1-3, the full variable domain reads NAGVMQNPRHLVRRRGQEARLRCSPMKGHSHVYWYRQLPEEGLKFMVYLQKENIIDESGMPKERFSAEFPKEGPSILRIQQVVRGDSAAYFCASSSGTGSGNTIYFGEGSWLTVV.

CDR3 region: CAISESRLETQYF. CDR3 DNA sequence: TGTGCCATCAGTGAGTCCAGACTAGAGACCCAGTACTTC. The V call is TRBV10-3, the J call TRBJ2-5; D call uncertain. V lost 0 bases, J lost 4 bases, and 6 bases lay in between. Germline values: CDR1 ENHRY, CDR2 SYGVKD. The CDR3 length is 13 residues.

The chain carries TRBV27 and TRBJ2-5, with D possibly matching TRBD2 (5 bases). V dropped 2 bases and J dropped 4 bases, with 14 bases sitting between them. Germline V gene sequence: CDR1 MNHEY, CDR2 SMNVEV (reference sequence). This CDR3 has 15 amino acids. The chain's CDR3 is CASSLGGPRRETQYF. In nucleotides, the CDR3 is TGTGCCAGCAGTTTAGGCGGGCCCCGGAGAGAGACCCAGTACTTC.

DNA for the CDR3: TGTGCCAGCCAAGCTACCCACTCAGGGGATTCCCAAGAGACCCAGTACTTC. Translated: CASQATHSGDSQETQYF. V usage is TRBV28 and J usage is TRBJ2-5, with a tentative D call TRBD1 (6 bases). V dropped 8 bases and J dropped 1 base, with 23 bases sitting between them. Germline loops: CDR1 MDHEN, CDR2 SYDVKM. The CDR3 runs to 17 residues.